A selection of T cell receptor beta chains follows, all from one sample in a study of blood T cell repertoires in COVID-19. Sequencing used immunoSEQ multiplex PCR; TCRdb keeps in-frame clones, though not all of them. The repertoire holds approximately 290,000 clones, roughly 91% seen once, with about 0.8% in the top ten. Sequencing was carried out using peripheral blood. The receptors were sampled from a man in his thirties or forties with acute or convalescent COVID-19. Each CDR3 is given with its conserved first and last residue. Fields, in order: V gene, J gene, clone size, D gene, CDR3 protein, CDR3 DNA. The D gene is left open where the match is weak. Clone size, where shown, is once, few, many, or a class for clones that have expanded.

>TRBV2|TRBJ1-6|few|TRBD1
CASRFDRVSPLHF
TGTGCCAGCCGCTTCGACAGGGTTTCACCCCTCCACTTT
>TRBV29-1|TRBJ1-1|few|-
CSVVTGWGTEAFF
TGCAGCGTTGTAACAGGGTGGGGCACTGAAGCTTTCTTT
>TRBV28|TRBJ2-2|-|-
CASSLPTANTGELFF
TGTGCCAGCAGTTTACCGACAGCCAACACCGGGGAGCTGTTTTTT
>TRBV5-4|TRBJ2-7|few|TRBD2
CASSLGGGRGSLEQYF
TGTGCCAGCAGCTTAGGTGGCGGGAGGGGCTCTCTCGAGCAGTACTTC
>TRBV5-5|TRBJ1-6|-|-
CASSLERGGRVYSYNSPLHF
TGTGCCAGCAGCTTGGAGCGCGGGGGCAGGGTTTACTCCTATAATTCACCCCTCCACTTT
>TRBV12-3/TRBV12-4|TRBJ1-2|once|TRBD1
CASSRDSYGYTF
TGTGCCAGCAGCCGGGACAGCTATGGCTACACCTTC
>TRBV30|TRBJ1-2|few|-
CAWSVQANRFGYTF
TGTGCCTGGAGTGTACAGGCCAATCGTTTTGGCTACACCTTC
>TRBV9|TRBJ2-4|-|TRBD2
CASSSRLAGDPRYF
TGTGCCAGCAGCTCCCGACTAGCGGGAGACCCCCGGTACTTC
>TRBV19|TRBJ1-1|-|-
CASSIAEFTEAFF
TGTGCCAGTAGTATAGCTGAGTTCACTGAAGCTTTCTTT
>TRBV5-6|TRBJ1-2|-|-
CASVETGLYGYTF
TGTGCCAGCGTGGAAACAGGGCTTTATGGCTACACCTTC
>TRBV21-1|TRBJ1-2|few|-
CASSESTGEGVKSYGYTF
TGTGCCAGCAGCGAATCCACGGGGGAGGGTGTGAAAAGCTATGGCTACACCTTC
>TRBV3-1/TRBV3-2|TRBJ1-4|-|-
CASTRSGGNEKLFF
TGTGCCAGCACCCGCTCGGGGGGTAATGAAAAACTGTTTTTT
>TRBV27|TRBJ1-1|-|-
CASQWASNTEAFF
TGTGCCAGTCAATGGGCGTCAAACACTGAAGCTTTCTTT
>TRBV28|TRBJ1-5|-|-
CASSSDRFNQPQHF
TGTGCCAGCAGTTCAGACAGATTCAATCAGCCCCAGCATTTT
>TRBV6-1|TRBJ2-2|-|TRBD2
CASSEARALAGGPIGELFF
TGTGCCAGCAGTGAAGCCCGAGCGCTAGCGGGGGGGCCTATCGGGGAGCTGTTTTTT
>TRBV3-1/TRBV3-2|TRBJ1-1|-|TRBD1
CASSQARTGVDTEAFF
TGTGCCAGCAGCCAAGCCAGGACAGGGGTGGACACTGAAGCTTTCTTT
>TRBV6-1|TRBJ1-6|once|-
CASSDRDTYNSPLHF
TGTGCCAGCAGTGACAGGGACACCTATAATTCACCCCTCCACTTT
>TRBV6-5|TRBJ2-7|-|-
CASSHSEQYF
TGTGCCAGCAGCCACTCCGAGCAGTACTTC